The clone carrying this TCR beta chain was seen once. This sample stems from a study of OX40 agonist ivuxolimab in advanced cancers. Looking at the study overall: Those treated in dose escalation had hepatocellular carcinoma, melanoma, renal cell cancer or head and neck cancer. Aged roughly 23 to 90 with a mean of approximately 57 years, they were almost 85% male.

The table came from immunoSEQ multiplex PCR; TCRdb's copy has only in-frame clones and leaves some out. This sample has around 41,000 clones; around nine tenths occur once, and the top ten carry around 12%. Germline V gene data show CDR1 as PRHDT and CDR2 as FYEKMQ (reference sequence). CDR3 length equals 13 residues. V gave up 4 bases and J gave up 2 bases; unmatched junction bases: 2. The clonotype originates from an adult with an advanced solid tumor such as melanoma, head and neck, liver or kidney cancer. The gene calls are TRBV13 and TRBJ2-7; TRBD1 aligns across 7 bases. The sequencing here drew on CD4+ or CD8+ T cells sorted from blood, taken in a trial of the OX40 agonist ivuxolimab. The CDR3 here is CASSSRGPYEQYF. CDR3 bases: TGTGCCAGCAGCTCGAGGGGGCCCTACGAGCAGTACTTC.